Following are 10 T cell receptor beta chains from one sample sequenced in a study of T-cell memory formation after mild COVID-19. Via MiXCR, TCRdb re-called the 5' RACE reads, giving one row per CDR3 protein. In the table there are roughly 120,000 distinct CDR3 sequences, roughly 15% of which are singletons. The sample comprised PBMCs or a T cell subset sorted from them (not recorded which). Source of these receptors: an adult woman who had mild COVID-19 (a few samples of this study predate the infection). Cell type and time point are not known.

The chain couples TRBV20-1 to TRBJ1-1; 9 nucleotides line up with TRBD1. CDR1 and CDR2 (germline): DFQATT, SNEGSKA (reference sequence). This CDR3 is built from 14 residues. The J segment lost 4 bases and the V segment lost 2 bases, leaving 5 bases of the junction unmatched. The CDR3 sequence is CSARRDRAGTEAFF. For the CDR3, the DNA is TGCAGTGCTAGAAGGGACAGGGCTGGCACTGAAGCTTTCTTT.

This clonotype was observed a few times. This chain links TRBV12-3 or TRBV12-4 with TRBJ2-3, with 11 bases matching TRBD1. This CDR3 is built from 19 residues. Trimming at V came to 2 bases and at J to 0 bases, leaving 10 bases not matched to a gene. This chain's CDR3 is CASSLWGTGGSSSTDTQYF. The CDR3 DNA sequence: TGTGCCAGCAGTTTATGGGGGACAGGGGGAAGCTCTAGCACAGATACGCAGTATTTT.

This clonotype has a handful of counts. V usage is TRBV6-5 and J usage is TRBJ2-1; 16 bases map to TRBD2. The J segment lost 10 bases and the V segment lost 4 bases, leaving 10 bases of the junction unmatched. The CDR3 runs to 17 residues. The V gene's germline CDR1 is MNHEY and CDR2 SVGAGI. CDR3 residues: CASSSSPGLAGGAEQFF. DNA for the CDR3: TGTGCCAGCAGTTCTTCCCCGGGACTAGCGGGAGGGGCCGAGCAGTTCTTC.

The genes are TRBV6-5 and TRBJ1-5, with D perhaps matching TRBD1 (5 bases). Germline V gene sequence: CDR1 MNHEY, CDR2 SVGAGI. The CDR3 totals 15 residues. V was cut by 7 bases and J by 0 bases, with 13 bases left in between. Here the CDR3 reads CASTGGHYSNQPQHF. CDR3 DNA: TGTGCCAGCACGGGAGGACATTATAGCAATCAGCCCCAGCATTTT.

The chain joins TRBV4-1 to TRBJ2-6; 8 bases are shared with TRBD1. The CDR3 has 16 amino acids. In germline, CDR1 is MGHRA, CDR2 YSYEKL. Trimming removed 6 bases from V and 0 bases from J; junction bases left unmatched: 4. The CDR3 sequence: CASSTGGISGANVLTF. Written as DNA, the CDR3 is TGCGCCAGCAGTACAGGGGGAATCTCTGGGGCCAACGTCCTGACTTTC.

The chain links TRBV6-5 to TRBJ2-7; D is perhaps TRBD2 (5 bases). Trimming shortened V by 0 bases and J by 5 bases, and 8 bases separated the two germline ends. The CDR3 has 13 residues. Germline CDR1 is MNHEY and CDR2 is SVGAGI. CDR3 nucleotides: TGTGCCAGCAGTTACTCCACTAGACACGAGCAGTACTTC. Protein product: CASSYSTRHEQYF.

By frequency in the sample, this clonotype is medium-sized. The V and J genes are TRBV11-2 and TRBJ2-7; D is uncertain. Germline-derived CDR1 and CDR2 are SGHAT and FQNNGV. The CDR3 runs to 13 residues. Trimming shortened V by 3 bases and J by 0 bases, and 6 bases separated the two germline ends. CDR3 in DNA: TGTGCCAGCAGCTTGCGGCACTCCTACGAGCAGTACTTC. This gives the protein CASSLRHSYEQYF.

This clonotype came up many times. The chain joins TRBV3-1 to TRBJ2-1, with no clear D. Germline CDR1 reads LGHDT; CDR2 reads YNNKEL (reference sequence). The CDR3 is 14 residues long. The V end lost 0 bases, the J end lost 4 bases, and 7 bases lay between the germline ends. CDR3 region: CASSQDGQYNEQFF. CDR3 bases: TGTGCCAGCAGCCAAGACGGTCAGTACAATGAGCAGTTCTTC.

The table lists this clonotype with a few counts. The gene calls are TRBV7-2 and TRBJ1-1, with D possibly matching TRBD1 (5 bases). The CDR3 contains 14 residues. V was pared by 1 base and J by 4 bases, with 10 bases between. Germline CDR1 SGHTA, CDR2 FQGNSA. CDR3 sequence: CASSLGGASTEAFF. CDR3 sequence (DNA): TGTGCCAGCAGCTTAGGAGGGGCGAGCACTGAAGCTTTCTTT.

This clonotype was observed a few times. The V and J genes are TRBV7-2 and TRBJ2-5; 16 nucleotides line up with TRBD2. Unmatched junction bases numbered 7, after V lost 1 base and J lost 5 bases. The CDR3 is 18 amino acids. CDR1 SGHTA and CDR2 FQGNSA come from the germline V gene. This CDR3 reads CASSLEGLAGGPQETQYF. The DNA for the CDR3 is TGTGCCAGCAGCTTAGAGGGACTAGCGGGAGGGCCTCAGGAGACCCAGTACTTC.